This note documents a single TCR beta chain sequence. The assay was immunoSEQ multiplex PCR, and TCRdb's table has in-frame clones only and misses some. There are hundreds of thousands of clones in the sample; 70% to 80% occur only once, and 13% lies in the top ten. CDR1 is LNHDA, CDR2 SQIVND, per germline (reference sequence). V lost 6 bases and J 2 bases, leaving 15 bases between the germline ends. The CDR3 covers 15 residues. Free of recent acute infections or vaccinations, the donors were healthy HIV-negative adults. This sample was included in a study of shared clonotypes between healthy human individuals.

The receptor was derived from a woman in her 40s in good health. Some clones in this sample may be carry-over from other donors' samples. The sample comprised PBMCs. This chain connects TRBV19 to TRBJ2-3; tentative D call: TRBD2 (6 bases). For the CDR3, the DNA is TGTGCCAGTAGGCCCCCGGGACTTTTCACAGATACGCAGTATTTT. It encodes CASRPPGLFTDTQYF.